This record looks at one T cell receptor beta chain sequence and its context. Its specificity is unknown. Per CD8+ T cell subset, triplicate sorts of 250,000 to 350,000 cells each were done. The CD45RO-CCR7+CD27+CD95- phenotype denoted naive CD8+ T cells. The CDR3 contains 19 residues. These data belong to a study of CXCR3-negative and CXCR3-positive naive CD8 T cells. General study findings and limits: Compared with CXCR3-negative naive cells, CXCR3-positive naive cells showed more hydrophobic TRB CDR3s. TCR strength was inferred from TRB CDR3 properties, while surface CD5 was comparable between naive subsets.

The TRB cDNA libraries were prepared by 5' RACE with UMI labels. After re-calling the 5' RACE reads, TCRdb lists one entry per CDR3 protein, DNA absent. This repertoire includes fewer than 65,000 distinct CDR3 sequences. The material sequenced was naive CXCR3+ CD8+ T cells from blood. Indicated subset: CD45RO-CCR7+CD27+CD95- naive CD8+ T cells expressing CXCR3 (TNR3+). The chain is built from TRBV23-1 and TRBJ2-7. TRBV23-1 is an ORF; its function is uncertain. This TCR came from a human donor in good health. Some clones in this sample may be carry-over from other donors' samples. The CDR3 protein is CASSSRIGPQQNSSYEQYF.